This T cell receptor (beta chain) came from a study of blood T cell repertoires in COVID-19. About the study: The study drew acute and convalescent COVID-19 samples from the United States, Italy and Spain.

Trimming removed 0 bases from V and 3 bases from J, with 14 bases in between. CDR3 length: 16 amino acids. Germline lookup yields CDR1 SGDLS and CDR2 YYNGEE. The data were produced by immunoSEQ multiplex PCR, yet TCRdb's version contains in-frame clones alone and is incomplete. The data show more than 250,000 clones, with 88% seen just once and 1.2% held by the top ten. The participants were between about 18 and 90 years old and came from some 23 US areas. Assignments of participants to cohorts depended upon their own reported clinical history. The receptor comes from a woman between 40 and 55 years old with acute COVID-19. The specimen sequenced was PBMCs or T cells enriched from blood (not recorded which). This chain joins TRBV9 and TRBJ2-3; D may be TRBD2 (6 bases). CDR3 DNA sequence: TGTGCCAGCAGCGTAGCCCCGGGAGTGGGGACAGATACGCAGTATTTT. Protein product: CASSVAPGVGTDTQYF. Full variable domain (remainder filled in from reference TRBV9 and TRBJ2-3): DSGVTQTPKHLITATGQRVTLRCSPRSGDLSVYWYQQSLDQGLQFLIQYYNGEERAKGNILERFSAQQFPDLHSELNLSSLELGDSALYFCASSVAPGVGTDTQYFGPGTRLTVL.